The present entry profiles one T cell receptor (beta chain) with its context. As yet, its antigen is unknown. These data are taken from a study of blood T cells in healthy people across ages. Study-level findings and limits: A roughly linear fall in TCR beta diversity per million T cells was seen with increasing age.

PCR was performed a second time for 7 to 11 cycles using a sample-barcoded 5' primer and a J-beta primer mix. Using its own MiXCR run on the 5' RACE reads, TCRdb lists one record per CDR3 protein. The table lists 1.8 million or so distinct CDR3 sequences, approximately 40% of them singletons. Deletions cut 5 bases from V and 5 bases from J, with 16 bases between. CDR3 length: 15 residues. The germline V gene encodes CDR1 SGHTA and CDR2 FQGNSA. This chain joins TRBV7-2 and TRBJ2-1; tentatively, D is TRBD1 or TRBD2 (6 bases each). The sample taken for sequencing was blood. The receptor was isolated from a human donor in good health. CDR3 region: CASSDPGARHNEQFF. The CDR3 nucleotides read TGTGCCAGCAGCGATCCGGGGGCCCGGCACAATGAGCAGTTCTTC. Together with reference TRBV7-2 and TRBJ2-1, the CDR3 gives the full variable domain: GAGVSQSPSNKVTEKGKDVELRCDPISGHTALYWYRQSLGQGLEFLIYFQGNSAPDKSGLPSDRFSAERTGGSVSTLTIQRTQQEDSAVYLCASSDPGARHNEQFFGPGTRLTVL.